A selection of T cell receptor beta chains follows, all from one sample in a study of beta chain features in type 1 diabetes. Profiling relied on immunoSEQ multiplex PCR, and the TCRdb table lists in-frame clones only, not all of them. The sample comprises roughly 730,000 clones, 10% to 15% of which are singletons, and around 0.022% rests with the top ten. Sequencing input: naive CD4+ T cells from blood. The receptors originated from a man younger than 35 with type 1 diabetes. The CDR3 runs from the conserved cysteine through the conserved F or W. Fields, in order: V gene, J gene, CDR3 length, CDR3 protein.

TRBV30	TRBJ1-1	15	CALAPGWRENTEAFF
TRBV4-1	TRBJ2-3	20	CASSQDGTGSLIKSTDTQYF
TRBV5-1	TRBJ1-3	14	CASSFGTDGNTIYF
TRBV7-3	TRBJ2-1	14	CASSSLGSPNEQFF
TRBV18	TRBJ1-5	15	CASSPGTPSNQPQHF
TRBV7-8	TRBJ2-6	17	CASSLEAGLWGANVLTF
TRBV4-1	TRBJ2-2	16	CASSQVPQGRTGELFF
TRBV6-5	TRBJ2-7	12	CASRSSFYEQYF
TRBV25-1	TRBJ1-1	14	CAARSVRAGTEAFF
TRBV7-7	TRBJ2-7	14	CASSPWTGEGEQYF
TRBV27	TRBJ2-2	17	CASSLVLRGTNTGELFF
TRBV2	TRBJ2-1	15	CASRGVNTSYNEQFF
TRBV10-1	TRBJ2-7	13	CASRIPGAYEQYF
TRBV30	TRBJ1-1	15	CACSRPGQPYTEAFF
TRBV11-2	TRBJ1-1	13	CASSSGQAAQAFF
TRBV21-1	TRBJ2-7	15	CASSKVVKSSYEQYF
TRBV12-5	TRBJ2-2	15	CASGLGQMNTGELFF
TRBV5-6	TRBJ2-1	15	CASSLKGEPYNEQFF
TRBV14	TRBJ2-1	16	CASSQDGPVSYNEQFF
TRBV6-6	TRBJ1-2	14	CASSAGGVGYGYTF
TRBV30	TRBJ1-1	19	CAWSYGSGTAIRENTEAFF
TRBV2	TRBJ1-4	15	CASSERAAGNEKLFF
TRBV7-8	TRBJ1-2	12	CASSADGYGYTF
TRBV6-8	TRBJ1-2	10	CASANYGYTF
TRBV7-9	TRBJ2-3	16	CASSLATGLDTDTQYF
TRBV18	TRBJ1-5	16	CASSPEQAGNNQPQHF
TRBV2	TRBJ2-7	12	CASSEQFGEQYF
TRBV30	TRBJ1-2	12	CAWRQTDYGYTF